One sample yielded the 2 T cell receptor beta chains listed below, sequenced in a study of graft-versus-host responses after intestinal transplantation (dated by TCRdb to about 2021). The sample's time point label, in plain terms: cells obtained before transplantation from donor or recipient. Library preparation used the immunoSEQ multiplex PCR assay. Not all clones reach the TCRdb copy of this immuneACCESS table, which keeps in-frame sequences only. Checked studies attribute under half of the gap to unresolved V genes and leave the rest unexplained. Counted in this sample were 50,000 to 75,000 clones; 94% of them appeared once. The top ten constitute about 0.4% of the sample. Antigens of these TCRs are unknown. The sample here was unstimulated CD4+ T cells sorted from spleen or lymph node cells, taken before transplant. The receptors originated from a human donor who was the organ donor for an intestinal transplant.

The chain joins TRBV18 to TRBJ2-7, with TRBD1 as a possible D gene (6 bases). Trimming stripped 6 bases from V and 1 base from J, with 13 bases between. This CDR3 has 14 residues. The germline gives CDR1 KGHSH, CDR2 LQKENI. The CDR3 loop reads CASSFGTRSYEQYF. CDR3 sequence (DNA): TGTGCCAGCTCGTTCGGGACACGTTCCTACGAGCAGTACTTC.

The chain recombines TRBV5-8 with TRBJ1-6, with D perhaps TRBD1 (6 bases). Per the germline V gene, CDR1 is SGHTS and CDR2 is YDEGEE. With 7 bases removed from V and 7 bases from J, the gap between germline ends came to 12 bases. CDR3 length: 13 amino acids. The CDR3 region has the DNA TGTGCCAGCTCCGAAGGGGGGAATTCACCCCTCCACTTT. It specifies CASSEGGNSPLHF.